This T cell receptor (beta chain) derives from a study of T cells in Graves' hyperthyroidism and ophthalmopathy. The CDR3 totals 17 residues. The ends were cut back, 0 bases at V and 2 bases at J, with 16 bases in the middle. CDR1 is SGHRS, CDR2 YFSETQ, per germline. The investigators amplified TCR beta CDR3 regions from RNA transcripts. TCR CDR3 regions were first amplified by RT-PCR with HTBI primers. Each CDR3 protein is one row after TCRdb ran MiXCR on the multiplex PCR reads. The table lists roughly 350,000 distinct CDR3 sequences, roughly 13% of them singletons. This clonotype was sampled from a woman between 35 and 50 years old with Graves' ophthalmopathy. The sequencing sample was made of blood. The V and J genes are TRBV5-1 and TRBJ2-3; D may be TRBD1 (6 bases). For the CDR3, the DNA is TGCGCCAGCAGCTTGGCCCAAGGGGACACCCCCACAGATACGCAGTATTTT. Amino acid sequence: CASSLAQGDTPTDTQYF.